The rows below give T cell receptor beta chains drawn from one sample of a study of T cell responses to AZD1222 COVID-19 vaccine. Clones were read by immunoSEQ multiplex PCR, and TCRdb kept only the in-frame ones, dropping some. This table holds about 130,000 clones, 90% found once. Sequences were derived from peripheral blood, sampled on day 0 of AZD1222 vaccination. The receptors shown here come from an adult in good health. Each CDR3 is given with its conserved first and last residue. D genes are given only for firm matches. For some rows the clone size is stated as once, few or many, or as a class when expanded; others skip it.

clone size	D gene	V gene	J gene	CDR3 DNA	CDR3 protein
-	TRBD2	TRBV5-4	TRBJ2-5	TGTGCCAGCAGCAGTGGACTAGCGGGGGGGTACCAAGAGACCCAGTACTTC	CASSSGLAGGYQETQYF
-	-	TRBV7-3	TRBJ2-2	TGTGCCAGCAGCTTAGCAGGGCCCGGGGAGCTGTTTTTT	CASSLAGPGELFF
-	-	TRBV19	TRBJ1-1	TGTGCCAGTAGGAAATCAGGACGGATCATGAACACTGAAGCTTTCTTT	CASRKSGRIMNTEAFF
once	TRBD1	TRBV30	TRBJ1-1	TGTGCCTGGAGAGTCGGGGACAGGGAGAACACTGAAGCTTTCTTT	CAWRVGDRENTEAFF
-	-	TRBV4-1	TRBJ2-5	TGCGCCAGCAGCCAAGATGTATTAGTTGACCCCGAGTACCAAGAGACCCAGTACTTC	CASSQDVLVDPEYQETQYF
-	-	TRBV4-3	TRBJ2-3	TGCGCCAGCAGCCAAGAAGTCGGGGTTTCAGGAGATACGCAGTATTTT	CASSQEVGVSGDTQYF
-	-	TRBV5-6	TRBJ1-5	TGTGCCAGCAGCTTGGGGGCAGCCGGCAATCAGCCCCAGCATTTT	CASSLGAAGNQPQHF
-	TRBD1	TRBV5-6	TRBJ1-2	TGTGCCAGCAGCCTCCCCGGGACAGGGTACTATGGCTACACCTTC	CASSLPGTGYYGYTF
-	-	TRBV2	TRBJ2-3	TGTGCCAGCAGTGAAGAATACACAGATACGCAGTATTTT	CASSEEYTDTQYF
-	TRBD2	TRBV7-2	TRBJ2-7	TGTGCCAGCAGCTTATTAGGTCTAGCGGGGGGTTACGAGCAGTACTTC	CASSLLGLAGGYEQYF
-	-	TRBV12-3/TRBV12-4	TRBJ1-1	TGTGCCAGCGCCCCCCGTCTAGACACTGAAGCTTTCTTT	CASAPRLDTEAFF
-	TRBD1	TRBV24-1	TRBJ2-2	TGTGCCACCAGGGACAGGGAGTTAGACACCGGGGAGCTGTTTTTT	CATRDRELDTGELFF